This TCR beta chain is drawn from a study of cytomegalovirus exposure and HLA in healthy donors. General observations from the study: Most TCR sequences were uncommon, yet certain public TCRs appeared in many donors. Within the roughly 120 validation repertoires, first-cohort TCR clusters tended to co-occur, according to a later analysis. Some TCR beta chains (164 of them) were listed as cytomegalovirus-associated.

TCRdb's copy holds only in-frame clones and misses some; the assay was immunoSEQ multiplex PCR. The sample contains about 73,000 clones, roughly 96% of which appear only once. About this clone itself: Antigen unknown.

Per the germline V gene, CDR1 is WSHSY and CDR2 is SAAADI. Trimming cost V 5 bases and J 2 bases; bases outside gene matches: 4. The CDR3 has 14 amino acids. The donors were part of the validation cohort of fewer than 150 subjects. That cohort was separate from the first cohort, which comprised 666 subjects. This TCR was sampled from a man between 18 and 29 years old in good health and CMV-seronegative. The chain couples TRBV10-2 to TRBJ2-7; TRBD1 matches at 9 bases. The specimen sequenced was PBMCs. For the CDR3, the DNA is TGCGCCAGCAGTCGGACAGGGGACCCCTACGAGCAGTACTTC. This sequence encodes CASSRTGDPYEQYF.